These 17 T cell receptor beta chains were sequenced from one sample in a study of cytomegalovirus exposure and HLA in healthy donors. PCR used 60 Vbeta primers and 13 Jbeta primers. Assay: immunoSEQ multiplex PCR; the TCRdb copy retains only in-frame clones and omits some. The sample yields fewer than 200,000 clones, about 81% seen once. The sequencing sample was made of PBMCs. These receptors were taken from a young woman in good health and CMV-seronegative.

This clone showed up just once. The rearrangement links TRBV2 to TRBJ1-5, with unresolved D. V was pared by 3 bases and J by 6 bases, with 12 bases between. Germline V gene lookup returns CDR1 SNHLY and CDR2 FYNNEI. The length of the CDR3 is 14 residues. CDR3 coding DNA: TGTGCCAGCAGTGATGTACGGGTTAGTCAGCCCCAGCATTTT. Translating it yields CASSDVRVSQPQHF.

The chain links TRBV6-5 to TRBJ1-3; tentatively, D is TRBD1 (6 bases). Germline V CDR1 and CDR2: MNHEY, SVGAGI. CDR3 length equals 13 residues. Trimming pared 6 bases from V and 2 bases from J, leaving 8 bases between. In nucleotides, the CDR3 is TGTGCCAGCAGACAGGGAGCTGGAAACACCATATATTTT. It yields the protein CASRQGAGNTIYF.

The CDR3, as DNA: TGTGCCTGCAGCGCCGGAAGCTGGGACACTGAAGCTTTCTTT. It specifies CACSAGSWDTEAFF. The gene calls are TRBV10-3 and TRBJ1-1, with D uncertain. This CDR3 has 14 amino acids. The germline gives CDR1 ENHRY, CDR2 SYGVKD. With 11 bases removed from V and 3 bases from J, the gap between germline ends came to 19 bases.

This chain joins TRBV5-8 and TRBJ2-1, with 16 nucleotides matching TRBD2. V lost 4 bases to trimming and J lost 5 bases; unmatched junction nucleotides: 12. This CDR3 contains 19 residues. Germline loops: CDR1 SGHTS, CDR2 YDEGEE. The CDR3 DNA is TGTGCCAGCAGCCGGGGTCTTGAGGGACTAGCGGGGGGGAACAATGAGCAGTTCTTC. Translated: CASSRGLEGLAGGNNEQFF.

This clone was found a few times. The chain carries TRBV5-4 and TRBJ2-1; TRBD1 agrees at 7 bases. This CDR3 has 14 residues. V lost 1 base to trimming and J lost 4 bases; unmatched junction nucleotides: 2. Germline values: CDR1 SGHNT, CDR2 YYREEE (reference sequence). As DNA, the CDR3 is TGTGCCAGCAGCTTGAGGACAGGTTACAATGAGCAGTTCTTC. It yields the protein CASSLRTGYNEQFF. The complete variable domain, with remaining parts taken from reference TRBV5-4 and TRBJ2-1, reads ETGVTQSPTHLIKTRGQQVTLRCSSQSGHNTVSWYQQALGQGPQFIFQYYREEENGRGNFPPRFSGLQFPNYSSELNVNALELDDSALYLCASSLRTGYNEQFFGPGTRLTVL.

The rearrangement links TRBV11-2 to TRBJ2-7, with D maybe TRBD2 (6 bases). Between the trimmed V and J ends, which lost 6 bases and 0 bases, there was a span of 15 bases. Germline CDR1 is SGHAT and CDR2 is FQNNGV. This CDR3 contains 15 residues. The CDR3 region is CASSLSGRSSYEQYF. CDR3 in DNA: TGTGCCAGCAGTCTTAGCGGACGGAGCTCCTACGAGCAGTACTTC. Based on the CDR3 plus reference TRBV11-2 and TRBJ2-7, the full variable domain is EAGVAQSPRYKIIEKRQSVAFWCNPISGHATLYWYQQILGQGPKLLIQFQNNGVVDDSQLPKDRFSAERLKGVDSTLKIQPAKLEDSAVYLCASSLSGRSSYEQYFGPGTRLTVT.

This sequence joins TRBV11-2 and TRBJ2-2; a possible D gene is TRBD1 (5 bases). Germline CDR1 and CDR2: SGHAT and FQNNGV. The germline V and J ends were trimmed by 5 bases and 6 bases, with 10 bases remaining between them. The CDR3 runs 13 residues. This CDR3 is CASSIKGSGELFF. The DNA for the CDR3 is TGTGCCAGCAGCATCAAGGGGTCCGGGGAGCTGTTTTTT.

This clone turned up a few times. The V and J genes are TRBV19 and TRBJ1-5; no firm D call. V shed 9 bases and J shed 2 bases, with 11 bases lying between them. The length of the CDR3 is 13 residues. Germline CDR1 reads LNHDA; CDR2 reads SQIVND (reference sequence). The CDR3 DNA sequence: TGTGCCAGCAGAGCAGCGCGCAATCAGCCCCAGCATTTT. Protein: CASRAARNQPQHF.

CDR3 coding DNA: TGTGCCACCAACGGCAATGAGCAGTTCTTC. This gives the protein CATNGNEQFF. The chain uses TRBV5-4 and TRBJ2-1, with D unclear. This CDR3 has 10 amino acids. Trimming removed 9 bases at V and 6 bases at J, with 7 bases between. Germline loops: CDR1 SGHNT, CDR2 YYREEE (reference sequence).

V and J are TRBV4-1 and TRBJ2-1; 8 bases match TRBD1. Germline V CDR1 and CDR2: MGHRA, YSYEKL. Losses at the gene ends were 4 bases for V and 7 bases for J; bases not matched to a gene: 12. The CDR3 is made up of 16 amino acids. The CDR3 loop reads CASSRQGGQEDNEQFF. The CDR3 DNA follows: TGCGCCAGCAGCCGACAAGGGGGACAGGAAGATAATGAGCAGTTCTTC.

The chain couples TRBV11-3 to TRBJ2-2, with 9 bases that match TRBD1. The CDR3 runs 18 residues. With V trimmed by 5 bases and J by 3 bases, 13 bases remained unmatched. Germline V gene sequence: CDR1 SGHNT, CDR2 YENEEA. CDR3 region: CASSPQTGTGRYTGELFF. In DNA form, the CDR3 reads TGTGCCAGCAGCCCCCAAACAGGGACAGGGAGGTACACCGGGGAGCTGTTTTTT.

About this clone: This same CDR3 is encoded by further DNA sequences in the sample. The V and J genes are TRBV7-3 and TRBJ2-7; TRBD1 matches at 8 bases. This CDR3 comprises 14 residues. Germline V gene data show CDR1 as SGHTA and CDR2 as FQGTGA. Trimming cost V 5 bases and J 2 bases; bases outside gene matches: 5. For the CDR3, the DNA is TGTGCCAGCAGCCCAGGACAGGGCCCCTACGAGCAGTACTTC. It yields the protein CASSPGQGPYEQYF. The entire variable domain, with the rest obtained from reference TRBV7-3 and TRBJ2-7, is as follows: GAGVSQTPSNKVTEKGKYVELRCDPISGHTALYWYRQSLGQGPEFLIYFQGTGAADDSGLPNDRFFAVRPEGSVSTLKIQRTERGDSAVYLCASSPGQGPYEQYFGPGTRLTVT.

The chain links TRBV2 to TRBJ2-7; 12 bases map to TRBD2. The V gene's germline CDR1 is SNHLY and CDR2 FYNNEI. This CDR3 comprises 13 residues. V dropped 6 bases and J dropped 5; count of bases not matched to a gene: 2. CDR3: CASRLAGGHEQYF. In nucleotides, the CDR3 is TGTGCCAGCAGGCTAGCGGGAGGGCACGAGCAGTACTTC.

The chain couples TRBV15 to TRBJ2-3, with TRBD2 matching 9 bases. From germline, CDR1 is LNHNV and CDR2 YYDKDF (reference sequence). V lost 3 bases, J lost 2 bases, and 6 bases stayed unmatched. The CDR3 is made up of 16 amino acids. CDR3 coding DNA: TGTGCCACCAGCAGGGGAGTAGCGGGAGACACAGATACGCAGTATTTT. Translating gives CATSRGVAGDTDTQYF.

The chain combines TRBV7-8 with TRBJ1-2, with TRBD1 matching 7 bases. This CDR3 is 13 amino acids long. The V gene end was trimmed by 5 bases and the J gene end by 8 bases; junction bases not matched to a gene: 8. Germline lookup yields CDR1 SGHVS and CDR2 FQNEAQ. CDR3 sequence (DNA): TGTGCCAGCAGCGAACAGGGGTCGCGGGGCTACACCTTC. This gives the protein CASSEQGSRGYTF.

This chain uses TRBV28 with TRBJ2-7, with D possibly TRBD1 on 5 matching bases. CDR3 size: 18 residues. CDR1 MDHEN and CDR2 SYDVKM come from the germline V gene. Trimming removed 3 bases at V and 3 bases at J, with 24 bases between. The CDR3 region has the DNA TGTGCCAGCAGTTTCGGGTTCGGTCAACAGGCCTCAAACTACGAGCAGTACTTC. It codes for CASSFGFGQQASNYEQYF. Full variable domain (remainder filled in from reference TRBV28 and TRBJ2-7): DVKVTQSSRYLVKRTGEKVFLECVQDMDHENMFWYRQDPGLGLRLIYFSYDVKMKEKGDIPEGYSVSREKKERFSLILESASTNQTSMYLCASSFGFGQQASNYEQYFGPGTRLTVT.

CDR3 loop: CASSFGSGLAGNTIYF. For the CDR3, the DNA is TGCGCCAGCAGCTTTGGTTCGGGGTTGGCTGGAAACACCATATATTTT. The chain has TRBV5-1 and TRBJ1-3; D is unresolved. The CDR3 runs to 16 residues. Germline V lookup: CDR1 SGHRS, CDR2 YFSETQ. Trimming took 2 bases from V and 2 from J, leaving 14 bases between them.